The 17 T cell receptor beta chains below all came from one sample that was sequenced in a study of T-cell memory formation after mild COVID-19. Each CDR3 protein is one row after TCRdb ran MiXCR on the 5' RACE reads. The table shows about 190,000 distinct CDR3 sequences, with 20% to 25% occurring only once. Sequencing was done on a sample of PBMCs or a T cell subset sorted from them (not recorded which). Receptors originate from an adult woman who had mild COVID-19 (a few samples of this study predate the infection). Cell type and time point are not known.

The chain joins TRBV27 to TRBJ1-2; tentatively, D is TRBD1 (5 bases). Germline V gene lookup returns CDR1 MNHEY and CDR2 SMNVEV (reference sequence). Trimming removed 4 bases from V and 7 bases from J, with 13 bases in between. The CDR3 consists of 13 residues. In DNA form, the CDR3 reads TGTGCCAGCAGTTACGGAGGGGAAGCTGGCTACACCTTC. Translating gives CASSYGGEAGYTF.

The chain carries TRBV27 and TRBJ2-7; the D call may be TRBD1 or TRBD2 (6 bases each). V was pared by 4 bases and J by 1 base, with 17 bases between. Germline V gives CDR1 MNHEY, CDR2 SMNVEV (reference sequence). The CDR3 has 16 amino acids. The CDR3 region has the DNA TGTGCCAGCAGTTCCCCGTGGGGGGCGGGGTCCTACGAGCAGTACTTC. It translates to CASSSPWGAGSYEQYF.

There are a few counts of this clonotype. The CDR3 coding sequence is TGTGCCAGCAGCTGGCCCGGACAGGGCTTTCGTTCTGACACTGAAGCTTTCTTT. Translating gives CASSWPGQGFRSDTEAFF. V usage is TRBV7-8 and J usage is TRBJ1-1; 8 nucleotides align to TRBD1. V lost 4 bases and J lost 3; bases outside the gene matches: 16. Germline V gene sequence: CDR1 SGHVS, CDR2 FQNEAQ. The CDR3 is 18 amino acids.

This chain links TRBV11-2 with TRBJ2-7; a weak D match, TRBD2 (5 bases). V was clipped by 4 bases and J by 3 bases, with 10 bases between them. This CDR3 has 13 residues. CDR1 and CDR2 (germline): SGHAT, FQNNGV. CDR3 in amino acids: CASSSGVVYEQYF. The CDR3 DNA reads as TGTGCCAGCAGCTCCGGGGTCGTCTACGAGCAGTACTTC.

This clonotype came up a few times. The CDR3 DNA reads TGCGCCAGCAGCTTGGTGGAACAGACCGATGAGCAGTTCTTC. Amino acids: CASSLVEQTDEQFF. The chain links TRBV5-1 to TRBJ2-1, with D unclear. CDR1 and CDR2 from the germline V gene are SGHRS and YFSETQ. V shed 0 bases and J shed 8 bases, with 12 bases lying between them. There are 14 residues in the CDR3.

This clonotype came up a few times. V usage is TRBV13 and J usage is TRBJ2-3, with TRBD1 matching over 7 bases. In germline, CDR1 is PRHDT, CDR2 FYEKMQ (reference sequence). The CDR3 runs 17 residues. The V gene end was trimmed by 5 bases and the J gene end by 5 bases; junction bases not matched to a gene: 16. The CDR3 DNA reads as TGTGCCAGCAGCACCAGGGACAGTCCTGACCGAGGAGATACGCAGTATTTT. Its translation: CASSTRDSPDRGDTQYF.

The chain links TRBV7-8 to TRBJ1-1; D is unresolved. This CDR3 spans 14 amino acids. In germline, CDR1 is SGHVS, CDR2 FQNEAQ. Trimming shortened V by 5 bases and J by 8 bases, and 18 bases separated the two germline ends. The CDR3 is CASSAYPRGPEAFF. The CDR3 bases are TGTGCCAGCAGCGCGTACCCTAGAGGGCCAGAAGCTTTCTTT.

This clonotype was counted only a few times. The chain carries TRBV12-3 or TRBV12-4 and TRBJ2-7; 11 bases agree with TRBD2. The trim removed 5 bases at V and 4 bases at J, leaving 13 bases unmatched. The CDR3 is 17 amino acids. DNA of the CDR3: TGTGCCAGCAGTCCCCCTCCGGGGACTAGCGGAATTTACGAGCAGTACTTC. It specifies CASSPPPGTSGIYEQYF.

The rearrangement joins TRBV5-5 to TRBJ2-7; D is undetermined. The CDR3 is made up of 15 amino acids. Germline CDR1 and CDR2: SGHKS and YYEKEE (reference sequence). V lost 1 base and J 2 bases, leaving 13 bases between the germline ends. The CDR3 loop reads CASSLLSLTPYEQYF. The CDR3 bases are TGTGCCAGCAGCTTGTTGAGTCTCACGCCCTACGAGCAGTACTTC.

This clonotype was seen a few times. The chain combines TRBV20-1 with TRBJ2-7; 13 nucleotides agree with TRBD2. CDR1 DFQATT and CDR2 SNEGSKA come from the germline V gene (reference sequence). The CDR3 runs 14 residues. Germline trimming cut 3 bases from V and 7 bases from J; bases unmatched to any gene: 6. CDR3: CSARGLAGRGEQYF. CDR3 sequence (DNA): TGCAGTGCTAGGGGACTAGCGGGGCGAGGGGAGCAGTACTTC.

This clonotype has more than one count but fewer than ten. The chain is built from TRBV29-1 and TRBJ2-1; 9 nucleotides align to TRBD2. Germline trimming cut 6 bases from V and 4 bases from J; bases unmatched to any gene: 7. CDR1 SQVTM and CDR2 ANQGSEA come from the germline V gene. The length of the CDR3 is 14 residues. CDR3 sequence reads: CSVHGLAYYNEQFF. As DNA, the CDR3 is TGCAGCGTCCATGGACTAGCGTATTACAATGAGCAGTTCTTC.

The CDR3 loop reads CASSHRRQGYGYTF. The CDR3 nucleotides are TGCGCCAGCAGCCATCGCAGACAGGGCTATGGCTACACCTTC. The chain links TRBV4-3 to TRBJ1-2; 7 bases are a match to TRBD1. J gave up 4 bases and V 3 bases, and 5 bases lay outside the gene matches. The CDR3 has 14 residues. From germline, CDR1 is LGHNA and CDR2 YSLEER.

This chain joins TRBV29-1 and TRBJ1-4, with D hard to call. The CDR3 runs to 12 residues. Trimming stripped 7 bases from V and 3 bases from J, with 9 bases between. Per germline, CDR1 SQVTM and CDR2 ANQGSEA. The CDR3 coding sequence is TGCAGCGCCTGGTGGGCTAATGAAAAACTGTTTTTT. Translating it yields CSAWWANEKLFF.

V is TRBV6-5 and J is TRBJ2-7; 7 positions match TRBD2. CDR3 length: 13 residues. V shed 7 bases and J 6 bases; nucleotides not matched to a gene: 9. CDR1 is MNHEY and CDR2 is SVGAGI in the germline V gene. CDR3 in amino acids: CASTLGGSREQYF. For the CDR3, the DNA is TGTGCCAGCACACTCGGCGGGAGCCGCGAGCAGTACTTC.

The rearrangement joins TRBV11-2 to TRBJ2-1; D uncertain. V dropped 5 bases and J dropped 5 bases, with 7 bases sitting between them. The length of the CDR3 is 12 residues. Germline loops: CDR1 SGHAT, CDR2 FQNNGV. CDR3 protein: CASSLHNNEQFF. CDR3 sequence (DNA): TGTGCCAGCAGCCTACACAACAATGAGCAGTTCTTC.

This clonotype was seen a handful of times. This rearrangement joins TRBV4-3 to TRBJ2-7; 11 bases align to TRBD2. Germline CDR1 and CDR2: LGHNA and YSLEER. V lost 4 bases and J lost 3; bases outside the gene matches: 8. CDR3 length: 16 residues. The CDR3 spells CASSPGLAGDYYEQYF. The CDR3 DNA follows: TGCGCCAGCAGCCCAGGACTAGCGGGTGACTACTACGAGCAGTACTTC.

This clonotype was detected only a few times. The rearrangement joins TRBV7-6 to TRBJ1-2, with D maybe TRBD1 (6 bases). The V gene lost 4 bases and the J gene lost 6 bases, with 18 bases spanning the gap. The V gene's germline CDR1 is SGHVS and CDR2 FNYEAQ. The CDR3 is 15 amino acids. The CDR3 coding sequence is TGTGCCAGCAGCTCCCCCCCAGGGGCCGAGGATGGCTACACCTTC. It translates to CASSSPPGAEDGYTF.